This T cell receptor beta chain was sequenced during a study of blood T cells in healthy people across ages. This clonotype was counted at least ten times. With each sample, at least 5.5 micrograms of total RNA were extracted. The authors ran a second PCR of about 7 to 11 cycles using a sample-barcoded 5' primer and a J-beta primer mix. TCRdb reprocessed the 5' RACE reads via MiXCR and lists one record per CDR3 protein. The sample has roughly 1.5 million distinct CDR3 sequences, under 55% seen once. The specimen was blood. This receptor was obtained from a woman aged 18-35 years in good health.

CDR3 coding DNA: TGTGCCAGCAGTGTTCGGGAGGTGAATGAAAAACTGTTTTTT. It encodes CASSVREVNEKLFF. The rearrangement uses TRBV25-1 and TRBJ1-4, with D unclear. CDR1 MGHDK and CDR2 SYGVNS come from the germline V gene. The CDR3 is 14 residues long. V was pared by 4 bases and J by 5 bases, with 11 bases between.